The TCR beta chain under discussion was sequenced for a study of shared clonotypes between healthy human individuals. Study background: A donor's plate count was three for CD4 naive and three for CD4 memory; CD8 naive had two and CD8 memory one.

Deep was the level at which the assay was run. Profiling relied on immunoSEQ multiplex PCR, and the TCRdb table lists in-frame clones only, not all of them. Seen here are roughly 2 million clones, around 95% observed once, and the top ten hold approximately 0.13%. Findings and limits, study-wide: Unshared clonotypes carried lower generation probabilities than those common to all four donors.

The CD4+ fraction was divided into a CD45RA+ naive subset and a CD45RA-negative memory subset. Concerning this clone: What it recognizes is unknown.

Input material: naive CD4+ T cells sorted from blood. Noted subset: CD45RA+ positively selected. The clonotype comes from a man aged 18 to 29 in good health.

The CDR3 here is CASEYRQGGRVSNQPQHF. DNA of the CDR3: TGTGCCAGTGAATACCGACAGGGTGGGAGAGTGAGCAATCAGCCCCAGCATTTT. This chain links TRBV19 with TRBJ1-5, with 7 bases aligning to TRBD1. CDR3 length: 18 residues. Losses at the gene ends were 8 bases for V and 1 base for J; bases not matched to a gene: 17. Germline CDR1 is LNHDA and CDR2 is SQIVND (reference sequence).